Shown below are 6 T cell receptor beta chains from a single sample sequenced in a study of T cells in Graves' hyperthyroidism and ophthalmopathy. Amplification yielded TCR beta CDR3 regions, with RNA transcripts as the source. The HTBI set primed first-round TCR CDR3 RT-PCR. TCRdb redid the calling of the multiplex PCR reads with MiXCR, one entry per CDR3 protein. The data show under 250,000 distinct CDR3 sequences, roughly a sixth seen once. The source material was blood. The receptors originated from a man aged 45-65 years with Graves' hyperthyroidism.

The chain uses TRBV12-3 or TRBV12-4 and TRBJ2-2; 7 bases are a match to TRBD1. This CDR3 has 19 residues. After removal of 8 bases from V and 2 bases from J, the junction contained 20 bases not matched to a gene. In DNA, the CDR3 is TGTGCCAGCCGCGATTTCTCTCTGAACAGGGGTGGTAACACCGGGGAGCTGTTTTTT. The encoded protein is CASRDFSLNRGGNTGELFF.

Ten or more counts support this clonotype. The CDR3 DNA is TGTGCCAGCAGCCAGGGGACTCGGACAGGAAACACCATATATTTT. Protein sequence: CASSQGTRTGNTIYF. This chain connects TRBV3-1 to TRBJ1-3; TRBD1 is a possible D gene (5 bases). CDR1 is LGHDT, CDR2 YNNKEL, per germline (reference sequence). V shed 3 bases and J shed 4 bases, with 13 bases lying between them. This CDR3 comprises 15 residues.

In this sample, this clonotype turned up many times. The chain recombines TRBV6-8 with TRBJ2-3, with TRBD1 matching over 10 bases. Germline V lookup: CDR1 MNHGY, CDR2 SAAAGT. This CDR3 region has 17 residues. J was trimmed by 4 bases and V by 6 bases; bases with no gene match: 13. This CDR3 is CASSQEAGTGVPDTQYF. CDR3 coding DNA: TGTGCCAGCAGCCAGGAGGCTGGGACAGGGGTCCCAGATACGCAGTATTTT.

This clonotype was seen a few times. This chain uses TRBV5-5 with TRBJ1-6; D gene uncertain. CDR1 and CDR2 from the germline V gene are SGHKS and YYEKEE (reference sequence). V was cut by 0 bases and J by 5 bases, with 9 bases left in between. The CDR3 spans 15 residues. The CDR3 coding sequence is TGTGCCAGCAGCTTGGGCAGGTGGGATAATTCACCCCTCCACTTT. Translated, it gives CASSLGRWDNSPLHF. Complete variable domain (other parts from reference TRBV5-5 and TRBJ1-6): DAGVTQSPTHLIKTRGQQVTLRCSPISGHKSVSWYQQVLGQGPQFIFQYYEKEERGRGNFPDRFSARQFPNYSSELNVNALLLGDSALYLCASSLGRWDNSPLHFGNGTRLTVT.

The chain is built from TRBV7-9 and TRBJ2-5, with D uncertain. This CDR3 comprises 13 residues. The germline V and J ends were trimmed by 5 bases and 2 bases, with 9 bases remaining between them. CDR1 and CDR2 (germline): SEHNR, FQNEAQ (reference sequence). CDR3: CASSGRGQETQYF. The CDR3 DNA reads TGTGCCAGCAGCGGTAGAGGACAAGAGACCCAGTACTTC.

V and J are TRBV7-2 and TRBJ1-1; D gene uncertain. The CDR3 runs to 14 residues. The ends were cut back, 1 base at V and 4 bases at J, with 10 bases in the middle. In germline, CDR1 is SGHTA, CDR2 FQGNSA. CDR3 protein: CASSLGRFGTEAFF. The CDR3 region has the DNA TGTGCCAGCAGCTTAGGCAGATTCGGCACTGAAGCTTTCTTT. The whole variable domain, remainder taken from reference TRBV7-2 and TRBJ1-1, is GAGVSQSPSNKVTEKGKDVELRCDPISGHTALYWYRQSLGQGLEFLIYFQGNSAPDKSGLPSDRFSAERTGGSVSTLTIQRTQQEDSAVYLCASSLGRFGTEAFFGQGTRLTVV.